These 2 T cell receptor beta chains share one sample of origin, sequenced in a study of blood T cell repertoires in COVID-19. TCRdb's table, derived via immunoSEQ multiplex PCR, lists solely in-frame clones and lacks some. The sample has a few hundred thousand clones, approximately 84% seen once. The sample taken for sequencing was peripheral blood. All receptors derive from a man aged 40-55 years with acute or convalescent COVID-19.

CDR3 loop: CAGGGLGETQYF. The CDR3 DNA follows: TGTGCCGGGGGGGGGCTGGGGGAGACCCAGTACTTC. This chain joins TRBV30 and TRBJ2-5, with D maybe TRBD2 (7 bases). There are 12 residues in the CDR3. Germline V CDR1 and CDR2: GTSNPN, SVGIG (reference sequence). The V gene lost 8 bases and the J gene lost 5 bases, with 15 bases spanning the gap.

V is TRBV4-3 and J is TRBJ1-2; D gene uncertain. Between the trimmed V and J ends, which lost 2 bases and 4 bases, there was a span of 14 bases. CDR3 length: 15 residues. CDR1 is LGHNA, CDR2 YSLEER, per germline. The CDR3 sequence: CASSQNLGPVYGYTF. CDR3 coding DNA: TGCGCCAGCAGCCAAAATCTTGGGCCGGTCTATGGCTACACCTTC.